This T cell receptor (beta chain) originates from a study of response to subunit inactivated influenza vaccine. Findings of the study overall: After each seasonal influenza vaccination, few new T cells are recruited, the authors suggested.

One entry per CDR3 protein, called by TCRdb with MiXCR from the RT-PCR reads. The data contain 300,000 to 350,000 distinct CDR3 sequences, approximately 21% of them singletons. Points on this clonotype: What it binds is unknown.

The V end lost 4 bases, the J end lost 1 base, and 12 bases lay between the germline ends. The germline CDR1 and CDR2 sequences are SGDLS and YYNGEE. The CDR3 extends over 15 amino acids. The chain is built from TRBV9 and TRBJ2-1; possibly TRBD2 for D (6 bases). The origin of this receptor is a man between 50 and 75 years old who received an inactivated influenza vaccine. The sequenced sample was PBMCs from blood, obtained approximately 22 months after vaccination. The DNA for the CDR3 is TGTGCCAGCAGCCTTATAGCGGAGTCCTACAATGAGCAGTTCTTC. The encoded protein is CASSLIAESYNEQFF.